These 15 T cell receptor beta chains originate from one sample sequenced in a study of T cell repertoires in cytomegalovirus infection. MiXCR, run by TCRdb on the reads, gives a single entry per CDR3 protein. The sample lists 200,000 to 300,000 distinct CDR3 sequences; roughly 15% were seen once. Sequencing input: PBMCs. All receptors come from a human donor in good health (CMV status not recorded). Some clones in this sample may be carry-over from other donors' samples.

The chain is built from TRBV4-2 and TRBJ1-1, with D tentatively TRBD1 (5 bases). V lost 2 bases to trimming and J lost 5 bases, with 15 bases between them. This CDR3 is 15 amino acids long. CDR1 is LGHNA, CDR2 YNFKEQ, per germline. The CDR3 here is CASSQKWRGWTEAFF. In DNA, the CDR3 is TGTGCCAGCAGCCAAAAGTGGCGGGGGTGGACTGAAGCTTTCTTT.

The table lists this clonotype with many counts. The gene calls are TRBV11-2 and TRBJ2-6; 9 bases fit TRBD1. The ends lost 2 bases at V and 5 bases at J; junction bases unmatched: 1. The V gene's germline CDR1 is SGHAT and CDR2 FQNNGV. The CDR3 length is 15 residues. The CDR3 sequence: CASSLTGGWANVLTF. The CDR3 coding sequence is TGTGCCAGCAGCTTAACAGGGGGCTGGGCCAACGTCCTGACTTTC.

This clonotype has ten or more counts. V usage is TRBV4-1 and J usage is TRBJ1-4; TRBD1 agrees at 7 bases. This CDR3 is built from 16 residues. J was trimmed by 4 bases and V by 1 base; bases with no gene match: 6. Germline assignment: CDR1 MGHRA and CDR2 YSYEKL. The CDR3 DNA reads TGCGCCAGCAGCCAAGTCGCGGGACAGATTAATGAAAAACTGTTTTTT. Translation gives CASSQVAGQINEKLFF.

This sequence joins TRBV9 and TRBJ2-1; TRBD2 matches at 8 bases. V lost 3 bases to trimming and J lost 0 bases; unmatched junction nucleotides: 14. The germline CDR1 and CDR2 sequences are SGDLS and YYNGEE. The CDR3 spans 19 residues. The CDR3 here is CASSAQLLADYSSYNEQFF. CDR3 bases: TGTGCCAGCAGCGCCCAATTACTAGCGGATTACAGCTCCTACAATGAGCAGTTCTTC.

J is TRBJ2-1 and V is TRBV11-2; TRBD2 is a possible D gene (6 bases). The germline CDR1 and CDR2 sequences are SGHAT and FQNNGV. The CDR3 is 14 residues long. Trimming took 4 bases from V and 7 from J, leaving 14 bases between them. In nucleotides, the CDR3 is TGTGCCAGCAGCTCCTCCGGGACTCAAAATGAGCAGTTCTTC. This codes for CASSSSGTQNEQFF.

The rearrangement links TRBV12-5 to TRBJ1-2; 7 bases align to TRBD1. The junction had 3 bases not matched to a gene; V was cut back by 5 bases and J by 0 bases. The germline V gene encodes CDR1 LGHNT and CDR2 FRNRAP. This CDR3 has 14 amino acids. The CDR3 DNA follows: TGTGCTAGTGGTCAGGGGGACCCTAACTATGGCTACACCTTC. This codes for CASGQGDPNYGYTF.

The chain uses TRBV4-1 and TRBJ2-1; 14 bases agree with TRBD2. The germline gives CDR1 MGHRA, CDR2 YSYEKL. The CDR3 spans 17 residues. V dropped 2 bases and J dropped 9; count of bases not matched to a gene: 9. CDR3 loop: CASSQPTSGRARREQFF. The CDR3 region has the DNA TGCGCCAGCAGCCAACCGACTAGCGGGAGGGCCAGGCGTGAGCAGTTCTTC.

This chain links TRBV10-3 with TRBJ2-3; D uncertain. Germline CDR1 and CDR2: ENHRY and SYGVKD. Trimming took off 7 bases at V and 4 bases at J, with 12 bases between the two ends. The CDR3 has 13 residues. CDR3 loop: CAITRTLADTQYF. CDR3 nucleotide sequence: TGTGCCATCACCCGGACCTTGGCAGATACGCAGTATTTT.

The chain links TRBV29-1 to TRBJ2-1; TRBD2 matches at 8 bases. Germline CDR1 is SQVTM and CDR2 is ANQGSEA. The CDR3 is made up of 12 amino acids. The trim removed 3 bases at V and 8 bases at J, leaving 3 bases unmatched. This CDR3 reads CSVEREEDEQFF. The CDR3 coding sequence is TGCAGCGTTGAGCGGGAGGAGGATGAGCAGTTCTTC.

This clonotype appeared many times. This rearrangement joins TRBV4-1 to TRBJ2-3, with 8 bases fitting TRBD2. The CDR3 is 18 residues long. J was trimmed by 4 bases and V by 0 bases; bases with no gene match: 12. The V gene's germline CDR1 is MGHRA and CDR2 YSYEKL. The CDR3 sequence: CASSQESETGGGPDTQYF. The CDR3 nucleotides are TGCGCCAGCAGCCAAGAATCGGAGACTGGCGGGGGGCCAGATACGCAGTATTTT.

Only a few counts were recorded for this clonotype. The rearrangement uses TRBV20-1 and TRBJ1-2; possibly TRBD1 for D (6 bases). V lost 2 bases, J lost 5 bases, and 15 bases lay in between. Germline CDR1 reads DFQATT; CDR2 reads SNEGSKA (reference sequence). The CDR3 is made up of 14 amino acids. This CDR3 is CSARLTGIRYGYTF. The CDR3 nucleotides read TGCAGTGCTAGACTCACAGGGATTCGGTATGGCTACACCTTC.

This clonotype has a handful of counts. The genes are TRBV20-1 and TRBJ2-5; D unresolved. The length of the CDR3 is 10 residues. Looked up from germline, CDR1 is DFQATT and CDR2 is SNEGSKA (reference sequence). The V end was cut by 7 bases, the J end by 2 bases, with 5 bases between. CDR3 coding DNA: TGCAGTGGCATTCAAGAGACCCAGTACTTC. Amino acids: CSGIQETQYF.

At least ten counts were recorded for this clonotype. The chain recombines TRBV7-8 with TRBJ1-1; D ambiguous. CDR1 and CDR2 (germline): SGHVS, FQNEAQ. V gave up 5 bases and J gave up 0 bases, with 19 bases separating them. This CDR3 is built from 17 residues. The CDR3 region has the DNA TGTGCCAGCAGCCCTTTCGGGGAACGGGTCCTGAACACTGAAGCTTTCTTT. It yields the protein CASSPFGERVLNTEAFF.

This rearrangement joins TRBV7-3 to TRBJ2-5; no reliable D call. In germline, CDR1 is SGHTA, CDR2 FQGTGA. Deletions cut 5 bases from V and 5 bases from J, with 12 bases between. CDR3 size: 13 residues. Here the CDR3 reads CASSPPGEETQYF. CDR3 DNA: TGTGCCAGCAGCCCCCCGGGTGAGGAGACCCAGTACTTC.

This clonotype was seen more than once but under ten times. The chain recombines TRBV28 with TRBJ2-5, with 10 bases fitting TRBD2. Per germline, CDR1 MDHEN and CDR2 SYDVKM. The CDR3 has 15 residues. J lost 2 bases, V lost 5 bases, and 5 bases had no gene match. Here the CDR3 reads CASSPASGGQETQYF. Written as DNA, the CDR3 is TGTGCCAGCAGTCCCGCTAGCGGGGGTCAAGAGACCCAGTACTTC. The full variable domain, rest sourced from reference TRBV28 and TRBJ2-5, is DVKVTQSSRYLVKRTGEKVFLECVQDMDHENMFWYRQDPGLGLRLIYFSYDVKMKEKGDIPEGYSVSREKKERFSLILESASTNQTSMYLCASSPASGGQETQYFGPGTRLLVL.